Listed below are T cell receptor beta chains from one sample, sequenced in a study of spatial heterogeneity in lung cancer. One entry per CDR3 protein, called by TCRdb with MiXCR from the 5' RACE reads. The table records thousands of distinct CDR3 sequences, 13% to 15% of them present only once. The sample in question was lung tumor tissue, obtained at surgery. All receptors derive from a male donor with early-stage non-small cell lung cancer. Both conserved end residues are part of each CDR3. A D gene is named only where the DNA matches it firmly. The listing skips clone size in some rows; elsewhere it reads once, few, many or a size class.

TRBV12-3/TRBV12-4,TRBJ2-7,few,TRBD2,TGTGCCAGCAGCCCCGAAGCGGGAGGGCCTACCAACGAGCAGTACTTC,CASSPEAGGPTNEQYF
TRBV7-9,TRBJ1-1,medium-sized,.,TGTGCCAGCAGCCCCGGACAGATAAACACTGAAGCTTTCTTT,CASSPGQINTEAFF
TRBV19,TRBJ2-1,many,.,TGTGCCAGCCGGCGACAGCCAGACTCCTACAATGAGCAGTTCTTC,CASRRQPDSYNEQFF
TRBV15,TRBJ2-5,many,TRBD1,TGTGCCACCAGCAGAGCGGGACAGGGAGTGACCCAGTACTTC,CATSRAGQGVTQYF
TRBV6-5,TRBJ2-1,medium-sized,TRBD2,TGTGCCAGCAGTTACTCCGTTATCCAGCGGGAGTCGGATGAGCAGTTCTTC,CASSYSVIQRESDEQFF
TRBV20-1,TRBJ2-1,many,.,TGCAGTGCTAACGGACCAGGGCTTTACTACAATGAGCAGTTCTTC,CSANGPGLYYNEQFF
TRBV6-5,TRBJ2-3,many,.,TGTGCCACCTCGGACATCGCCACAGATACGCAGTATTTT,CATSDIATDTQYF
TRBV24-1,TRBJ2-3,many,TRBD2,TGTGCCACCAGTGATTCGACTAGCGGGAGCGCTGATACGCAGTATTTT,CATSDSTSGSADTQYF
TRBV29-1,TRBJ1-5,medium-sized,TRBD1,TGCAGCGTTGACGGAGGGGGCGGCAATCAGCCCCAGCATTTT,CSVDGGGGNQPQHF
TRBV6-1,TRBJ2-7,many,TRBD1,TGTGCCAGCAGTGGTTCCGGGACAGAGACCTACGAGCAGTACTTC,CASSGSGTETYEQYF
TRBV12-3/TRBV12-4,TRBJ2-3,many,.,TGTGCCAGCAGTTTCGGCACAGATACGCAGTATTTT,CASSFGTDTQYF
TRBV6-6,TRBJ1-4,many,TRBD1,TGTGCCAGCAGCCGTGGGACAGGGATAAATGAAAAACTGTTTTTT,CASSRGTGINEKLFF
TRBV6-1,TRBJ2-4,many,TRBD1,TGTGCCAGCAGTGAAGCGGTCCCGGGACAGGTTGGAGCCAAAAACATTCAGTACTTC,CASSEAVPGQVGAKNIQYF
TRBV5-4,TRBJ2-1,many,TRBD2,TGTGCCAGCAGCTCTTTACTAGCGGGAGAGGGTGAGCAGTTCTTC,CASSSLLAGEGEQFF
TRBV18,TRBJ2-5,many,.,TGTGCCAGCTCACCGAGGGGGAGAGAGACCCAGTACTTC,CASSPRGRETQYF
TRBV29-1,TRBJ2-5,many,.,TGCAGCGTTGAAGTAACCGGAGCTAGCCACTATTGGGGAGAGACCCAGTACTTC,CSVEVTGASHYWGETQYF
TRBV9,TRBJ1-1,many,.,TGTGCCAGCAGCGTATCCACAGGGCGGACTGAAGCTTTCTTT,CASSVSTGRTEAFF
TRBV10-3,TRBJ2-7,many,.,TGTGCCATCAGTGAGATGGCAGGGGGGCACTACGAGCAGTACTTC,CAISEMAGGHYEQYF
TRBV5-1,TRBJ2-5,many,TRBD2,TGCGCCAGCAGCTTGGGGACACTAGCGGGAGACTTCCAAGAGACCCAGTACTTC,CASSLGTLAGDFQETQYF
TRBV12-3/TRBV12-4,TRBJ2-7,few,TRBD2,TGTGCCAGCAGTTTATCGAGCGGGAGCCTTTTCGAGCAGTACTTC,CASSLSSGSLFEQYF
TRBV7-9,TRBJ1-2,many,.,TGTGCCAGCAGCCCCCCAGGGAACTATGGCTACACCTTC,CASSPPGNYGYTF
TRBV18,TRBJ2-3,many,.,TGTGCCAGCTCACCCGTTTATAGCGGAATATTAACAGATACGCAGTATTTT,CASSPVYSGILTDTQYF
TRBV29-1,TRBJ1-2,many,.,TGCAGCGTTCTAAGCTATGGCTACACCTTC,CSVLSYGYTF
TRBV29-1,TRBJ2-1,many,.,TGCAGCCTAGGTGAGACCAATGAGCAGTTCTTC,CSLGETNEQFF
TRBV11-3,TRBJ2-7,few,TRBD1,TGTGCCAGCAGCCCAGGGGGTTCTATCAACTACGAGCAGTACTTC,CASSPGGSINYEQYF
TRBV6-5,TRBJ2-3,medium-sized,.,TGTGCCAGCAGCCCCCGGGGCCCAGAAGATACGCAGTATTTT,CASSPRGPEDTQYF
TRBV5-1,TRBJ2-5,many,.,TGCGCCAGCAGTTTCGGACAAGTCCAGTACCAAGAGACCCAGTACTTC,CASSFGQVQYQETQYF
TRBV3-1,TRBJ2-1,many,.,TGTGCCAGCAGCCGCCAAAGCACCTCCAAAGCTTTTGAGCAGTTCTTC,CASSRQSTSKAFEQFF
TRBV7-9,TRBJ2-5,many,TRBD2,TGTGCCAGCAGCCCCAGAAGCGGGAACCAAGAGACCCAGTACTTC,CASSPRSGNQETQYF
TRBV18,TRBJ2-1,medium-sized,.,TGTGCCAGCTCACCCCTCTCGGAGCAGTTCTTC,CASSPLSEQFF
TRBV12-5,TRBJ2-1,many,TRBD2,TGTGCTAGTGGTTTGACTACTAGCGGTCCCTACAATGAGCAGTTCTTC,CASGLTTSGPYNEQFF
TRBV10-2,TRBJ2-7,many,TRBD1,TGCGCCAGCAGGACAACCGGGACAGGGCACTACGAGCAGTACTTC,CASRTTGTGHYEQYF
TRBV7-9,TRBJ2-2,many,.,TGTGCCAGCAGCTTAGGGAACACCGGGGAGCTGTTTTTT,CASSLGNTGELFF
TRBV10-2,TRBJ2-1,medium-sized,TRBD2,TGCGCCAGCAGTGAACTAGCGGGGCTTGGGGCCAATGAGCAGTTCTTC,CASSELAGLGANEQFF
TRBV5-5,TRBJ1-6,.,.,TGTGCCAGCAGCTTCTTGTGGGATTCACCCCTCCACTTT,CASSFLWDSPLHF
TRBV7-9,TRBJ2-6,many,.,TGTGCCAGCAGTGGGGGAACTGGGGCCAACGTCCTGACTTTC,CASSGGTGANVLTF
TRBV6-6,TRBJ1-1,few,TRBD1,TGTGCCAGCAGGGAACAGGGGGTGAACACTGAAGCTTTCTTT,CASREQGVNTEAFF
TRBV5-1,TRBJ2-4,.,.,TGCGCCAGCAGCTTGGAAGTCGAGGAATGGGGAAACATTCAGTACTTC,CASSLEVEEWGNIQYF
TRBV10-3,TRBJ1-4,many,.,TGTGCCATCAGTAAATCTCGGGGGGACTCGGATGAAAAACTGTTTTTT,CAISKSRGDSDEKLFF
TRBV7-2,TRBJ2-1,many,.,TGTGCCAGCAGCCCCCTCCCGATCCTTAGCTCCTACAATGAGCAGTTCTTC,CASSPLPILSSYNEQFF
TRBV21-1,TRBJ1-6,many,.,TGTGCCCCGCACCATTACAATTCACCCCTCCACTTT,CAPHHYNSPLHF
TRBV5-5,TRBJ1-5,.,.,TGTGCCAGCAGCCAGGGGACGGCCAATCAGCCCCAGCATTTT,CASSQGTANQPQHF
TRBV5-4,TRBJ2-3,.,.,TGTGCCAGCAGCTTGAAGGGAACAGATACGCAGTATTTT,CASSLKGTDTQYF
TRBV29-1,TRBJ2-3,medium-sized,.,TGCAGCGTTGAGGGATCGGACGGAGTTAGCACAGATACGCAGTATTTT,CSVEGSDGVSTDTQYF
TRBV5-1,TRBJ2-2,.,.,TGCGCCAGCAGCTTGGTCTACCGTAATACCGGGGAGCTGTTTTTT,CASSLVYRNTGELFF
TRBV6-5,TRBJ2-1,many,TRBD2,TGTGCCAGCAGTTACTCGCGGGAGAGGAGAAATGAGCAGTTCTTC,CASSYSRERRNEQFF
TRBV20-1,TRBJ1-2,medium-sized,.,TGCAGTGCTAGAGATGAGGTGCAAGCCAACTATGGCTACACCTTC,CSARDEVQANYGYTF
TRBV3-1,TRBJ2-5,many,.,TGTGCCAGCAGCCAAGGGCTAGCGTCGGAGACCCAGTACTTC,CASSQGLASETQYF
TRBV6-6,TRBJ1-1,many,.,TGTGCCAGCAGGAGTAGGGTAGACACTGAAGCTTTCTTT,CASRSRVDTEAFF
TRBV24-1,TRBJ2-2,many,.,TGTGCCACCAGTCCATTTGGGGGGCAGGGGACCGAATTAAACACCGGGGAGCTGTTTTTT,CATSPFGGQGTELNTGELFF
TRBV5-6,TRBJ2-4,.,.,TGTGCCAGCAGCTTGGTTGGATATTCGGGCAAAAACATTCAGTACTTC,CASSLVGYSGKNIQYF
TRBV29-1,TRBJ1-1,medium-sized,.,TGCAGCGTTGTTGACTTGAACACTGAAGCTTTCTTT,CSVVDLNTEAFF
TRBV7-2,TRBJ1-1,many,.,TGTGCCAGCAGCTTTAGGTGGCAGGTGGTAACTGAAGCTTTCTTT,CASSFRWQVVTEAFF
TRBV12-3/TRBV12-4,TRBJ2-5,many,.,TGTGCCAGCAGTTTAAGCGGGCTCCAAGAGACCCAGTACTTC,CASSLSGLQETQYF
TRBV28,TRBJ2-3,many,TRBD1,TGTGCCAGCAGTTTCAGGACAGGTCGGACTTCTAGCACAGATACGCAGTATTTT,CASSFRTGRTSSTDTQYF
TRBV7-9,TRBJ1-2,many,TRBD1,TGTGCCAGCAGCTTAAGTAGGACAGGGACGAACTATGGCTACACCTTC,CASSLSRTGTNYGYTF
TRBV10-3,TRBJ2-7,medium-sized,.,TGTGCCACCAGAACTACCTTGCCGGTCTACGAGCAGTACTTC,CATRTTLPVYEQYF